These T cell receptor beta chains were read from a single sample in a study of blood T cells in healthy people across ages. TCRdb ran MiXCR on the 5' RACE reads and lists one entry per CDR3 protein. The table includes 750,000 to 950,000 distinct CDR3 sequences, 53% detected once. The sample taken for sequencing was blood. The receptor source for this set is a man of 80 years or more in good health. Each CDR3 is given with its conserved first and last residue. A D gene is named only where the DNA matches it firmly. The size of a clone is reported for some rows only, either as once, few or many, or as a class for expanded clones.

J gene,V gene,clone size,D gene,CDR3 DNA,CDR3 protein
TRBJ2-7,TRBV18,.,.,TGTGCCAGCTCGCCCACCCACGGCGTCGTTTACGAGCAGTACTTC,CASSPTHGVVYEQYF
TRBJ2-5,TRBV28,once,.,TGTGCCCGGGACCCCAGGGTTCTCCAAGCCGCCGAGACCCAGTACTTC,CARDPRVLQAAETQYF
TRBJ2-7,TRBV28,.,TRBD1,TGTGCCAGCAGTTTATCCCCAAGACAGGGGGCGAACGAGCAGTACTTC,CASSLSPRQGANEQYF
TRBJ2-5,TRBV20-1,once,.,TGCAGTGCTAGACGTACGGGAGCGGAGACCCAGTACTTC,CSARRTGAETQYF
TRBJ2-3,TRBV5-1,.,.,TGCGCCAGCAGCCTCGGGACCAAAGAGGAGGCAGATACGCAGTATTTT,CASSLGTKEEADTQYF
TRBJ2-4,TRBV14,once,.,TGTGCCAGCAGCCCGGGACCGAACATTCAGTACTTC,CASSPGPNIQYF
TRBJ2-7,TRBV4-1,.,.,TGCGCCAGCAGCCAAGTGTTTTTAGCAACCTACGAGCAGTACTTC,CASSQVFLATYEQYF
TRBJ1-4,TRBV20-1,.,.,TGCAGTGCTATGGAGAGGGGAGCAACTAATGAAAAACTGTTTTTT,CSAMERGATNEKLFF
TRBJ2-1,TRBV7-6,.,TRBD2,TGTGCCAGCAGCTCCCGCATAGCGGGAGGGCCAGGATCTGAGCAGTTCTTC,CASSSRIAGGPGSEQFF
TRBJ2-1,TRBV7-3,few,TRBD2,TGTGCCAGCAGCCCCGGACTAGCGGGAGTTAACAATGAGCAGTTCTTC,CASSPGLAGVNNEQFF
TRBJ1-6,TRBV5-1,once,.,TGCGCCAGCAGCTTGGGTCGGGAAGACTATAATTCACCCCTCCACTTT,CASSLGREDYNSPLHF
TRBJ2-5,TRBV12-3/TRBV12-4,.,.,TGTGCCAGCACCTCGGTCCGGGACCGCGGAAGGACCCAGTACTTC,CASTSVRDRGRTQYF
TRBJ2-7,TRBV20-1,.,TRBD2,TGCAGTGCTAGAGGTGGTACCGGGAGGGGGTACAATGAGCAGTACTTC,CSARGGTGRGYNEQYF
TRBJ2-1,TRBV29-1,.,.,TGCAGCGTTGTTCTGGGTGGCGGCATCTACAATGAGCAGTTCTTC,CSVVLGGGIYNEQFF
TRBJ1-5,TRBV29-1,.,TRBD1,TGCAGCGTTGCACAGGGGACTAATCAGCCCCAGCATTTT,CSVAQGTNQPQHF
TRBJ1-5,TRBV20-1,.,.,TGCAGTGCTAGACTCAGCAATCAGCCCCAGCATTTT,CSARLSNQPQHF
TRBJ1-6,TRBV7-2,.,.,TGTGCCAGCACCACCCGGGGGACCAGTAATTCACCCCTCCACTTT,CASTTRGTSNSPLHF
TRBJ2-6,TRBV5-1,.,.,TGCGCCAGCAGCCAAACAGGATTTGGTGGGGCCAACGTCCTGACTTTC,CASSQTGFGGANVLTF
TRBJ1-1,TRBV6-5,once,.,TGTGCCAGCCAGGACCACATAAGGAGTGAAGCTTTCTTT,CASQDHIRSEAFF
TRBJ2-1,TRBV6-5,.,.,TGTGCCAGCACAGGGGCAGCGTACAATGAGCAGTTCTTC,CASTGAAYNEQFF
TRBJ2-6,TRBV6-1,.,.,TGTGCCAGCAGTGTCCCGGACGGGGGGGCCAACGTCCTGACTTTC,CASSVPDGGANVLTF
TRBJ2-7,TRBV10-1,.,.,TGCGCCAGCAGTGAGGCCCGAGGTATCCACGAGCAGTACTTC,CASSEARGIHEQYF
TRBJ2-7,TRBV9,few,TRBD2,TGTGCCAGCAGCGCCCAGGGACTAGCGGGGTCCTCCGAGCAGTACTTC,CASSAQGLAGSSEQYF
TRBJ2-7,TRBV10-2,few,.,TGCGCCAGCAGTGGGCTCGCCTACGAGCAGTACTTC,CASSGLAYEQYF
TRBJ1-5,TRBV15,.,.,TGTGCCACCAGCAGGGACCGGGCCCCCAATCAGCCCCAGCATTTT,CATSRDRAPNQPQHF
TRBJ2-7,TRBV18,few,.,TGTGCCAGCTCACCATGTCAGTGGGACGAGCAGTACTTC,CASSPCQWDEQYF
TRBJ1-5,TRBV2,once,.,TGTGCCAGCAGTGAGACAAGACAGACTAATCAGCCCCAGCATTTT,CASSETRQTNQPQHF
TRBJ1-6,TRBV6-6,few,.,TGTGCCAGCAGTGGGATTGACAGGAGGGATAATTCACCCCTCCACTTT,CASSGIDRRDNSPLHF
TRBJ2-7,TRBV7-2,once,TRBD2,TGTGCCAGCAGCTTAGGCGGGAGGGCCTCGTCTGATGAGCAGTACTTC,CASSLGGRASSDEQYF
TRBJ2-5,TRBV11-2,few,.,TGTGCCAGCAGCTTAGATCCACTTTTCCAGGGCGCTTTAGAGACCCAGTACTTC,CASSLDPLFQGALETQYF
TRBJ2-5,TRBV5-1,.,.,TGCGCCAGCAGCTTGCGGGGCGTTCCCGAAGAGACCCAGTACTTC,CASSLRGVPEETQYF
TRBJ1-4,TRBV6-1,few,.,TGTGCCAGCGGGAGGTCGTATGAAAAACTGTTTTTT,CASGRSYEKLFF
TRBJ2-6,TRBV20-1,.,.,TGCAGCCCTGAGAGGCGCCGCTCTGGGGCCAACGTCCTGACTTTC,CSPERRRSGANVLTF
TRBJ2-7,TRBV21-1,.,.,TGTGCCAGCAGCCCCCGGGGGACAGGGCAGACCTACGAGCAGTACTTC,CASSPRGTGQTYEQYF
TRBJ2-1,TRBV24-1,.,TRBD2,TGTGCCACCAGTGATGCCTTTAGCGGGAGCTCCTACAATGAGCAGTTCTTC,CATSDAFSGSSYNEQFF
TRBJ1-3,TRBV15,.,.,TGTGCCACCAGCAGGTCAGACAGGCCCTTTGGAAACACCATATATTTT,CATSRSDRPFGNTIYF
TRBJ2-3,TRBV13,.,.,TGTGCCAGCAGCCTGGGGCGAGAGGGATCAGACACGCAGTATTTT,CASSLGREGSDTQYF
TRBJ2-1,TRBV15,once,TRBD2,TGTGCCACCAGCAGAGAAAGCGGGGCCCGCACCTACAATGAGCAGTTCTTC,CATSRESGARTYNEQFF
TRBJ1-5,TRBV5-1,.,.,TGCGCCAGCAGCTTGGAGGGTGATGGCGCGACGGAGCCCCAGCATTTT,CASSLEGDGATEPQHF
TRBJ2-1,TRBV27,many,.,TGTGCCAGCAGTCATCTGCAGGGATTCTCCTACAATGAGCAGTTCTTC,CASSHLQGFSYNEQFF
TRBJ2-5,TRBV28,few,.,TGTGCCAGCAGTTTAGCGCGGCCGGTCGAGACCCAGTACTTC,CASSLARPVETQYF
TRBJ2-5,TRBV29-1,.,.,TGCAGCGCCCGGGGGGCCTACAAGCAGTACTTC,CSARGAYKQYF
TRBJ2-7,TRBV5-6,few,TRBD2,TGTGCCAGCAGCTTGCCTAGCGGGAGAAACGAGCAGTACTTC,CASSLPSGRNEQYF
TRBJ2-1,TRBV7-9,.,TRBD2,TGTGCCAGCAGCCCCCCGATCGGTGGGCGGGAGGTTACTTCCTACAATGAGCAGTTCTTC,CASSPPIGGREVTSYNEQFF
TRBJ2-7,TRBV9,few,.,TGTGCCAGCAGCGAGCACAGCAACACCTACGAGCAGTACTTC,CASSEHSNTYEQYF
TRBJ2-1,TRBV6-2/TRBV6-3,.,TRBD2,TGTGCCAGCAGCCGACTAGCGGGAGTTAGTGAGCAGTTCTTC,CASSRLAGVSEQFF
TRBJ2-5,TRBV6-2/TRBV6-3,few,.,TGTGCCAGCAGTTACGTGACGGCCGTGGAGACCCAGTACTTC,CASSYVTAVETQYF
TRBJ2-7,TRBV7-2,.,.,TGTGCCAGCAGCTTAGTGGTCCAGTACTCCTACGAGCAGTACTTC,CASSLVVQYSYEQYF
TRBJ1-2,TRBV5-6,.,.,TGTGCCAGCAGCAAAGCGGTAATCCAAGGTGGAAATGGCTACACCTTC,CASSKAVIQGGNGYTF
TRBJ2-7,TRBV6-6,few,TRBD2,TGTGCCAGCAGTTCCAGCGGGAGGAGGTACAATGAGCAGTACTTC,CASSSSGRRYNEQYF
TRBJ2-1,TRBV29-1,.,.,TGCAGCGTTGGGCGACAGGAGGTCGGGGAGCAGTTCTTC,CSVGRQEVGEQFF
TRBJ1-2,TRBV5-1,few,TRBD1,TGCGCCAGCAGCCAAACAGGGGGGTCTTCCTATGGCTACACCTTC,CASSQTGGSSYGYTF
TRBJ2-1,TRBV27,.,TRBD2,TGTGCCAGCAGCCGATCGGGGGGGGGTAGTTCCTACAATGAGCAGTTCTTC,CASSRSGGGSSYNEQFF